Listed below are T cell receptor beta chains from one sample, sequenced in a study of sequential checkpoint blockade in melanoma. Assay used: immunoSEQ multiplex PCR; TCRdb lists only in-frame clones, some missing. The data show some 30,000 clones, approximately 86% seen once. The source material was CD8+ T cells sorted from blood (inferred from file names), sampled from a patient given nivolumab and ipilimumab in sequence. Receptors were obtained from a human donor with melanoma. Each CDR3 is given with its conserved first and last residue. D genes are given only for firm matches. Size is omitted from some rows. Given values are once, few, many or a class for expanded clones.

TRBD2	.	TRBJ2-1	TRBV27	CASSPQRGYEQFF	TGTGCCAGCAGTCCCCAGCGGGGATATGAGCAGTTCTTC
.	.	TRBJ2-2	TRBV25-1	CASSTYTGELFF	TGTGCCAGCAGTACCTATACGGGGGAGCTGTTTTTT
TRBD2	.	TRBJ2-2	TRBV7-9	CASSDRTSGGKRTGELFF	TGTGCCAGCAGCGACCGGACTAGCGGAGGGAAACGCACCGGGGAGCTGTTTTTT
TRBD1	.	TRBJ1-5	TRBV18	CASSRDREKPDSNQPQHF	TGTGCCAGCTCACGGGACAGGGAGAAACCTGATAGCAATCAGCCCCAGCATTTT
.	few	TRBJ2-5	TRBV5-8	CASSLPGHEKETQYF	TGTGCCAGCAGCCTACCGGGACACGAAAAAGAGACCCAGTACTTC
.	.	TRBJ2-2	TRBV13	CASSLISAAINTGELFF	TGTGCCAGCAGCTTAATATCGGCAGCGATAAACACCGGGGAGCTGTTTTTT
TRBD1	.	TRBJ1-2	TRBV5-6	CASSEGQSSIGYTF	TGTGCCAGCAGCGAGGGACAGTCGAGCATTGGCTACACCTTC
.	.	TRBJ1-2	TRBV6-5	CASSYSMGHNYGYTF	TGTGCCAGCAGTTACTCGATGGGACACAACTATGGCTACACCTTC
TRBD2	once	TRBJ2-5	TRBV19	CASTSGGAFAETQYF	TGTGCCAGCACTAGCGGGGGGGCTTTTGCGGAGACCCAGTACTTC
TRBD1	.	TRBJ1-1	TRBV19	CASRFRDSYTEAFF	TGTGCCAGCCGTTTTCGGGACAGCTACACTGAAGCTTTCTTT
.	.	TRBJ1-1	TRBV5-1	CASSLAQGDAEAFF	TGCGCCAGCAGCTTGGCACAGGGTGACGCTGAAGCTTTCTTT
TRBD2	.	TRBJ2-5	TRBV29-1	CSVEDRGGQETQYF	TGCAGCGTTGAAGATCGGGGGGGCCAAGAGACCCAGTACTTC
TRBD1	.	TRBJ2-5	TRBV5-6	CASSWVGRDRGVSKQYF	TGTGCCAGCAGCTGGGTCGGGCGGGACAGGGGGGTGAGCAAGCAGTACTTC
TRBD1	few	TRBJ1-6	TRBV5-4	CASSSGGSPLHF	TGTGCCAGCAGCTCAGGGGGTTCACCCCTCCACTTT
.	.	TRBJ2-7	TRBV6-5	CASSPRPSVAYEQYF	TGTGCCAGCAGCCCCCGCCCATCAGTTGCCTACGAGCAGTACTTC
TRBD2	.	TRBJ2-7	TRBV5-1	CASSLATSGRAHEQYF	TGCGCCAGCAGCTTGGCGACTAGCGGGAGGGCCCACGAGCAGTACTTC
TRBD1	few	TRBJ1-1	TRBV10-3	CASRTGGSTEAFF	TGTGCCTCCCGAACAGGGGGAAGCACTGAAGCTTTCTTT
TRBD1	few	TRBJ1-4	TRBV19	CASSIRRGHEKLFF	TGTGCCAGTAGTATCAGGAGGGGGCACGAAAAACTGTTTTTT
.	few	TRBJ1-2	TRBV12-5	CASGPAGHYGYTF	TGTGCTAGTGGACCGGCGGGGCACTATGGCTACACCTTC
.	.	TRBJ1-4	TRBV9	CASSPRALGEKLFF	TGTGCCAGCAGCCCCAGGGCCCTGGGGGAAAAACTGTTTTTT
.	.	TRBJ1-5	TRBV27	CASSHRTSNQPQHF	TGTGCCAGCAGCCACCGAACAAGCAATCAGCCCCAGCATTTT
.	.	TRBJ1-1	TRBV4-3	CASSQVDRSNTEAFF	TGCGCCAGCAGCCAAGTGGACAGATCGAACACTGAAGCTTTCTTT
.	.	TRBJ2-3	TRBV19	CASSIDVEDTQYF	TGTGCCAGTAGTATAGATGTTGAGGATACGCAGTATTTT
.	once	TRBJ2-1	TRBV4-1	CASSQVVAETYNEQFF	TGCGCCAGCAGCCAAGTGGTAGCCGAGACCTACAATGAGCAGTTCTTC
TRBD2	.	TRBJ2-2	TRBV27	CASSILAGEVTGELFF	TGTGCCAGCAGCATCTTAGCGGGAGAGGTAACCGGGGAGCTGTTTTTT
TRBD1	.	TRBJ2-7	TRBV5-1	CASSPRQGTNYEQYF	TGCGCCAGCAGCCCAAGACAGGGGACCAATTACGAGCAGTACTTC
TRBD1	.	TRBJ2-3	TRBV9	CASSLGQGTDTQYF	TGTGCCAGCAGCCTCGGACAGGGGACAGATACGCAGTATTTT
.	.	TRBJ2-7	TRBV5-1	CASSLAGGIRYYEQYF	TGCGCCAGCAGCTTGGCCGGAGGGATACGATACTACGAGCAGTACTTC
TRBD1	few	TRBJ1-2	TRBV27	CASRYRDRGLVDGYTF	TGTGCCAGCAGATACCGGGACAGGGGGCTTGTAGATGGCTACACCTTC
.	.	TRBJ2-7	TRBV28	CASSPSGFAYEQYF	TGTGCCAGCAGTCCCTCAGGCTTCGCCTACGAGCAGTACTTC
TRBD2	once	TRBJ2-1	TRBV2	CARRSVLAGAYNEQFF	TGTGCCAGACGATCTGTGCTAGCGGGAGCCTACAATGAGCAGTTCTTC
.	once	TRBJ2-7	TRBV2	CASSAGAGSRYEQYF	TGTGCCAGCAGCGCCGGCGCAGGGTCGCGATACGAGCAGTACTTC
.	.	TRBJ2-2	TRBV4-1	CASSPRVGTGELFF	TGCGCCAGCAGTCCCAGGGTTGGCACCGGGGAGCTGTTTTTT
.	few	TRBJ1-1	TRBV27	CASSFRQANTEAFF	TGTGCCAGCAGTTTTCGACAGGCGAACACTGAAGCTTTCTTT
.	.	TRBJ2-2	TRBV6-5	CASSSGIAGELFF	TGTGCCAGCAGTTCAGGGATTGCGGGGGAGCTGTTTTTT
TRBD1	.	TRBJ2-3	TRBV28	CASSSLWTGVSTDTQYF	TGTGCCAGCAGTTCCCTCTGGACAGGGGTTAGCACAGATACGCAGTATTTT
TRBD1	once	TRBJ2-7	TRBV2	CASSVVAGQGEIEQYF	TGTGCCAGCAGTGTAGTGGCCGGACAGGGGGAAATTGAGCAGTACTTC
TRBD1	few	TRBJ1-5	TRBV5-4	CASTPRSQGKGSNQPQHF	TGTGCCAGCACCCCACGGTCACAGGGGAAAGGTAGCAATCAGCCCCAGCATTTT
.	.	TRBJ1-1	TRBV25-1	CASSEGLTWDSGSEAFF	TGTGCCAGCAGTGAGGGCCTGACATGGGACTCAGGGTCTGAAGCTTTCTTT
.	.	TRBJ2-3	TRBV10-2	CASIGSPLTDTQYF	TGCGCCAGTATCGGGAGCCCCCTGACAGATACGCAGTATTTT
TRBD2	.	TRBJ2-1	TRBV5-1	CASSPWIAGGENEQFF	TGCGCCAGCAGCCCCTGGATAGCGGGGGGTGAGAATGAGCAGTTCTTC
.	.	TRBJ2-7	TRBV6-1	CASSELVSSYEQYF	TGTGCCAGCAGTGAATTGGTTTCGAGCTACGAGCAGTACTTC
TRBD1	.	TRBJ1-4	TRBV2	CASKQTGRSEKLFF	TGTGCCAGCAAGCAGACAGGGCGATCGGAAAAACTGTTTTTT
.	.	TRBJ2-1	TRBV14	CASSQVLSQGGDNEQFF	TGTGCCAGCAGCCAAGTCTTGTCCCAGGGGGGTGACAATGAGCAGTTCTTC
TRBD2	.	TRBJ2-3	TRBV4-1	CASGGRGALLDTQYF	TGCGCCAGCGGCGGGCGGGGGGCCCTTCTAGATACGCAGTATTTT
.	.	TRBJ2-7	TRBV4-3	CASSQDIGEGEGTYEQYF	TGCGCCAGCAGCCAAGATATAGGTGAGGGTGAGGGAACCTACGAGCAGTACTTC
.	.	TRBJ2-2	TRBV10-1	CASSGDGDTGELFF	TGCGCCAGCAGTGGTGACGGGGACACCGGGGAGCTGTTTTTT
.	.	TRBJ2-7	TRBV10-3	CASSGRGSSYEQYF	TGTGCCAGCAGCGGAAGGGGAAGCTCCTACGAGCAGTACTTC
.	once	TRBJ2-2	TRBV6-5	CASSYSIGVGELFF	TGTGCCAGCAGTTACTCTATAGGGGTCGGGGAGCTGTTTTTT
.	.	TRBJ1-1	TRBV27	CASTPLGGNTEAFF	TGTGCCAGCACCCCTCTCGGCGGGAACACTGAAGCTTTCTTT
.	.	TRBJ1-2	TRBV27	CASSLLTPGYGYTF	TGTGCCAGCAGTTTACTTACGCCGGGCTATGGCTACACCTTC
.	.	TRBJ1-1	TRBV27	CASSPDSWNTEAFF	TGTGCCAGCAGCCCGGACAGTTGGAACACTGAAGCTTTCTTT
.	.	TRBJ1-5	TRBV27	CASSLSAAVEAQHF	TGTGCCAGCAGTTTGTCGGCAGCGGTAGAGGCCCAGCATTTT
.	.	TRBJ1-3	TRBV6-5	CASSYSTGSGNTIYF	TGTGCCAGCAGTTACTCGACGGGCTCTGGAAACACCATATATTTT